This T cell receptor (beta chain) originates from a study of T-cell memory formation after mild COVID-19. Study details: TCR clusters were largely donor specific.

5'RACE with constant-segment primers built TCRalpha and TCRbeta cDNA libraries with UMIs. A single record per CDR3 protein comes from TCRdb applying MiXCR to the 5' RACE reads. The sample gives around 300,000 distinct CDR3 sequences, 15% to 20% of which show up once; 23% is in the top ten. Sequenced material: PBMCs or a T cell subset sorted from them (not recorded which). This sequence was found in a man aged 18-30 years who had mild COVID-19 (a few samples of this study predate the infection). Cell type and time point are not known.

The CDR3 DNA follows: TGTGCCAGCAGCAACGGGGGGGCAGCAGAGACCCAGTACTTC. This encodes CASSNGGAAETQYF. The chain links TRBV4-2 to TRBJ2-5, with 8 bases matching TRBD2. Germline V lookup: CDR1 LGHNA, CDR2 YNFKEQ. The CDR3 runs 14 residues. Trimming at V came to 5 bases and at J to 4 bases, leaving 6 bases not matched to a gene.